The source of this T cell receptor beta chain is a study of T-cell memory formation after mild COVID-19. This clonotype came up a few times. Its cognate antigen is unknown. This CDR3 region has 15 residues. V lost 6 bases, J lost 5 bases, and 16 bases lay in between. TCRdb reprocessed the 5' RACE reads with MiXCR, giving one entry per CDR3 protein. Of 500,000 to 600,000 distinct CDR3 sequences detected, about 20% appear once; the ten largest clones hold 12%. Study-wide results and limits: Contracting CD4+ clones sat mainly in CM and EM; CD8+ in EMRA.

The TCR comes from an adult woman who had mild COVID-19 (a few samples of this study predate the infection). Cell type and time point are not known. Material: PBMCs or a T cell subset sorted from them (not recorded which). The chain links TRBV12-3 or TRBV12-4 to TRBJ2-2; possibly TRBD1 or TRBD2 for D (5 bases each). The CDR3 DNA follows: TGTGCCAGCAGGCGCACCGGGACGAGTACCGGGGAGCTGTTTTTT. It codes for CASRRTGTSTGELFF.